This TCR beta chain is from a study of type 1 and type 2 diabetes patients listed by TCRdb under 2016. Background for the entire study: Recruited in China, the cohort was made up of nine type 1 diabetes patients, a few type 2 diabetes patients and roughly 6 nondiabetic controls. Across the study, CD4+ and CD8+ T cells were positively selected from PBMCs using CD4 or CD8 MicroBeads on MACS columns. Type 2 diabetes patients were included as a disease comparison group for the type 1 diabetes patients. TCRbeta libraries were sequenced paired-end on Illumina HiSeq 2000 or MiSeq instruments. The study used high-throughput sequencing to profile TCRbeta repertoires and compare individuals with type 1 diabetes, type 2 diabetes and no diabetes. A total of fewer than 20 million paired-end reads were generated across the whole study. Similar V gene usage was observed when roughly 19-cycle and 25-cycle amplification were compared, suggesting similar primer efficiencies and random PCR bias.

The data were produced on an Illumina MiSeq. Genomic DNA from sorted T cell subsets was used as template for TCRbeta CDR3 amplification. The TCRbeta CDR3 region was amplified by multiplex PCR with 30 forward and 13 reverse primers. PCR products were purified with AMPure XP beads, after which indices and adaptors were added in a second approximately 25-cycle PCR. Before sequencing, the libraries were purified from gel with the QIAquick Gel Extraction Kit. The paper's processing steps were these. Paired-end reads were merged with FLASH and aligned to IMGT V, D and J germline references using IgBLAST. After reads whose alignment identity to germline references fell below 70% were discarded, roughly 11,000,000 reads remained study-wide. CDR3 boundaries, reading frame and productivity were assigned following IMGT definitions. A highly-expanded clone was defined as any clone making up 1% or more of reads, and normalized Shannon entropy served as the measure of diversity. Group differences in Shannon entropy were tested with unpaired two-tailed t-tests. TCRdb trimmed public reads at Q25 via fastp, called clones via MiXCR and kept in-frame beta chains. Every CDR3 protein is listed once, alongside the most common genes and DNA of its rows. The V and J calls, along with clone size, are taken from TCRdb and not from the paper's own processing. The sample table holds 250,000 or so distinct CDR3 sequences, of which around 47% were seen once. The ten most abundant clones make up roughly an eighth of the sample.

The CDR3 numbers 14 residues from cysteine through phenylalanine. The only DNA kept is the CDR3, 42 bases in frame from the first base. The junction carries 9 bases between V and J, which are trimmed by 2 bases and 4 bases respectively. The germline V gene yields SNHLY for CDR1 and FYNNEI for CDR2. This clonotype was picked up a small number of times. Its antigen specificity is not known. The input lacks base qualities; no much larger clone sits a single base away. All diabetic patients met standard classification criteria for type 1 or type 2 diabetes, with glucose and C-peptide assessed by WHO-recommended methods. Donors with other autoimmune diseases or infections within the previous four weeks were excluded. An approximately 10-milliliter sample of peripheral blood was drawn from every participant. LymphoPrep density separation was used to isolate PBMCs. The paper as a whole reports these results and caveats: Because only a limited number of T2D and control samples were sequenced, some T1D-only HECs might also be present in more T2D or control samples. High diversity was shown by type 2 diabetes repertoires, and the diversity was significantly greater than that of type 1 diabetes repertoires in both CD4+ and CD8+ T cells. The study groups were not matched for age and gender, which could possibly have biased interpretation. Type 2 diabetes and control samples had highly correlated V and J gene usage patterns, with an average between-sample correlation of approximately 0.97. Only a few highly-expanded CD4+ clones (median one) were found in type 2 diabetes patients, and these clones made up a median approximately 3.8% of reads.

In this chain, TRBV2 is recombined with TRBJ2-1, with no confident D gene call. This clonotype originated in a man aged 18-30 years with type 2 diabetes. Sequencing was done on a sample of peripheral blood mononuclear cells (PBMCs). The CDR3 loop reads CASSERMAYNEQFF. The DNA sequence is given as TGTGCCAGCAGTGAAAGGATGGCGTACAATGAGCAGTTCTTC.